This passage covers 8 T cell receptor beta chains from one sample sequenced in a study of cytomegalovirus exposure and HLA in healthy donors (dated 2017 in TCRdb). Library creation used the immunoSEQ multiplex PCR assay. TCRdb provides this immuneACCESS table in a form limited to in-frame rearrangements. Some clones are lacking; in checked studies, under half of them reflect an unresolved V gene, and why the rest are absent is not known. In all, the sample holds about 250,000 clones, and roughly 87% of those were seen once. About 12% of the sample is held by the ten biggest clonotypes. Sample: PBMCs. The origin of the receptors is a young man in good health and CMV-seropositive.

The V gene is TRBV4-2, the J gene TRBJ2-1; tentatively, D is TRBD1 or TRBD2 (5 bases each). Per germline, CDR1 LGHNA and CDR2 YNFKEQ. There are 14 residues in the CDR3. V lost 0 bases, J lost 7 bases, and 10 bases lay in between. The CDR3 bases are TGTGCCAGCAGCCAAGATGGGACCCGGAATGAGCAGTTCTTC. Protein product: CASSQDGTRNEQFF.

The rearrangement uses TRBV28 and TRBJ2-7, with D possibly TRBD1 on 6 matching bases. Trimming removed 6 bases from V and 0 bases from J, with 18 bases in between. The germline gives CDR1 MDHEN, CDR2 SYDVKM. The CDR3 loop spans 16 amino acids. CDR3 loop: CASSPMSGGSSYEQYF. As DNA, the CDR3 is TGTGCCAGCAGCCCTATGAGTGGGGGCAGCTCCTACGAGCAGTACTTC.

The V and J genes are TRBV10-2 and TRBJ1-1, with D unresolved. Trimming took off 3 bases at V and 0 bases at J, with 5 bases between the two ends. CDR1 and CDR2 from the germline V gene are WSHSY and SAAADI. The CDR3 contains 13 residues. This chain's CDR3 is CASSDPVNTEAFF. The CDR3 coding sequence is TGCGCCAGCAGTGACCCGGTGAACACTGAAGCTTTCTTT.

The chain has TRBV2 and TRBJ1-1; 8 bases match TRBD1. CDR3 length: 13 residues. Germline values: CDR1 SNHLY, CDR2 FYNNEI. The V gene end was trimmed by 7 bases and the J gene end by 5 bases; junction bases not matched to a gene: 6. In nucleotides, the CDR3 is TGTGCCAGCATTGGGACAGGCGGGACTGAAGCTTTCTTT. Residues: CASIGTGGTEAFF.

The chain combines TRBV18 with TRBJ1-2, with 10 positions matching TRBD1. V was clipped by 2 bases and J by 7 bases; unmatched bases: 7. Germline loops: CDR1 KGHSH, CDR2 LQKENI. This CDR3 contains 15 residues. In DNA form, the CDR3 reads TGTGCCAGCTCACCAGAGGGACAGGGGCAGGTTGGCTACACCTTC. It codes for CASSPEGQGQVGYTF. Drawing the rest from reference TRBV18 and TRBJ1-2, the complete variable domain is NAGVMQNPRHLVRRRGQEARLRCSPMKGHSHVYWYRQLPEEGLKFMVYLQKENIIDESGMPKERFSAEFPKEGPSILRIQQVVRGDSAAYFCASSPEGQGQVGYTFGSGTRLTVV.

This chain joins TRBV19 and TRBJ2-6; 8 nucleotides align to TRBD1. CDR1 and CDR2 (germline): LNHDA, SQIVND (reference sequence). Losses at the gene ends were 5 bases for V and 3 bases for J; bases not matched to a gene: 6. This CDR3 contains 16 residues. The CDR3 DNA is TGTGCCAGTAGTGTTCAGGGGGCTAGTGGGGCCAACGTCCTGACTTTC. This gives the protein CASSVQGASGANVLTF. The full variable domain, rest sourced from reference TRBV19 and TRBJ2-6, is DGGITQSPKYLFRKEGQNVTLSCEQNLNHDAMYWYRQDPGQGLRLIYYSQIVNDFQKGDIAEGYSVSREKKESFPLTVTSAQKNPTAFYLCASSVQGASGANVLTFGAGSRLTVL.

The genes are TRBV29-1 and TRBJ1-2; tentatively, D is TRBD1 (6 bases). Per the germline V gene, CDR1 is SQVTM and CDR2 is ANQGSEA. The ends were cut back, 4 bases at V and 5 bases at J, with 8 bases in the middle. The CDR3 has 11 residues. DNA of the CDR3: TGCAGCGTTGGGCAGGGGTATGGCTACACCTTC. Translated, it gives CSVGQGYGYTF.

The chain links TRBV7-8 to TRBJ2-7, with unresolved D. Trimming removed 1 base at V and 2 bases at J, with 18 bases between. Per the germline V gene, CDR1 is SGHVS and CDR2 is FQNEAQ. The CDR3 totals 17 residues. In nucleotides, the CDR3 is TGTGCCAGCAGCTTAGGTATCTCGGGCCCATTCCCCTACGAGCAGTACTTC. This translates into CASSLGISGPFPYEQYF. The entire variable domain, with the rest obtained from reference TRBV7-8 and TRBJ2-7, is as follows: GAGVSQSPRYKVAKRGQDVALRCDPISGHVSLFWYQQALGQGPEFLTYFQNEAQLDKSGLPSDRFFAERPEGSVSTLKIQRTQQEDSAVYLCASSLGISGPFPYEQYFGPGTRLTVT.